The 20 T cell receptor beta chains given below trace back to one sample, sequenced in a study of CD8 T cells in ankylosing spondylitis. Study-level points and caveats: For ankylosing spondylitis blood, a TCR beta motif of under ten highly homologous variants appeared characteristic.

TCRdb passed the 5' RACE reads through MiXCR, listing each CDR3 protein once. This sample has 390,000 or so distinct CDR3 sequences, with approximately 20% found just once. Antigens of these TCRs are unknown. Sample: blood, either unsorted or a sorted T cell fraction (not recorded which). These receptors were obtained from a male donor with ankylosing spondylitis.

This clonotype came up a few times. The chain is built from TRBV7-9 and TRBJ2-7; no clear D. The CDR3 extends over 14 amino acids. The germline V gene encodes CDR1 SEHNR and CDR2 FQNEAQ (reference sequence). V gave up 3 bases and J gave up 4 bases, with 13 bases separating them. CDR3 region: CASSFNGYEYEQYF. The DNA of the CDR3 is TGTGCCAGCAGCTTTAATGGATATGAGTACGAGCAGTACTTC.

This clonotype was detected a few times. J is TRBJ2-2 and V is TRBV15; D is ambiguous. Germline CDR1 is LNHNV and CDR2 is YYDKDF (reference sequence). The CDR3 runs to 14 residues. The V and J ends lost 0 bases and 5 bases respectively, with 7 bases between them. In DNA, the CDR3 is TGTGCCACCAGCAGAGATCTCTGGACCGGGGAGCTGTTTTTT. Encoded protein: CATSRDLWTGELFF.

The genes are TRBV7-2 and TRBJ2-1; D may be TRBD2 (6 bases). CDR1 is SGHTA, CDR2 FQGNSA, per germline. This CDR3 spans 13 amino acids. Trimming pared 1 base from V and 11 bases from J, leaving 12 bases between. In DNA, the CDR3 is TGTGCCAGCAGCTTAGGAGGGGACTTTCAGCAGTTCTTC. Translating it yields CASSLGGDFQQFF.

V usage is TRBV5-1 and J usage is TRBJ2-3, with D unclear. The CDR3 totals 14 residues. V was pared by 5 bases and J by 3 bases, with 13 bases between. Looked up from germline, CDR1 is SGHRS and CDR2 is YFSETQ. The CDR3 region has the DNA TGCGCCAGCAGTCCGGCAGATAGAACAGATACGCAGTATTTT. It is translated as CASSPADRTDTQYF.

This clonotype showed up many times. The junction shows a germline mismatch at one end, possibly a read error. The CDR3 spells CASSLGGTDTQYF. The CDR3 DNA reads as TGTGCCAGCAGCTTAGGGGGCACAGATACGCAGTATTTT. The chain is built from TRBV5-1 and TRBJ2-3; tentative D call: TRBD1 (5 bases). From germline, CDR1 is SGHRS and CDR2 YFSETQ. The CDR3 covers 13 residues.

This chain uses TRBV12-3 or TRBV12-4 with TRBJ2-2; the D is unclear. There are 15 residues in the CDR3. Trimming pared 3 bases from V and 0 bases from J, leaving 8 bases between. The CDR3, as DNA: TGTGCCAGCAGTTTTAGACCCGCGAACACCGGGGAGCTGTTTTTT. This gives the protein CASSFRPANTGELFF.

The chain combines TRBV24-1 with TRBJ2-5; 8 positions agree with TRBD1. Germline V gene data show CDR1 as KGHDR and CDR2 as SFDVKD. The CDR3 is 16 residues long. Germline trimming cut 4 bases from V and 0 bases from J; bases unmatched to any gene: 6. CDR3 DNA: TGTGCCACCAGTGACCCGGGACAGGCGAACCAAGAGACCCAGTACTTC. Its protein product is CATSDPGQANQETQYF.

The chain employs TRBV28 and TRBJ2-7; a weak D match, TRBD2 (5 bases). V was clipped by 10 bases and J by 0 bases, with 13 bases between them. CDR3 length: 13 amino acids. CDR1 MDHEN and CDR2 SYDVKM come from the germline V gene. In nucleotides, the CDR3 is TGTGCCATCACTAGGAGTTCCTCCTACGAGCAGTACTTC. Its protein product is CAITRSSSYEQYF.

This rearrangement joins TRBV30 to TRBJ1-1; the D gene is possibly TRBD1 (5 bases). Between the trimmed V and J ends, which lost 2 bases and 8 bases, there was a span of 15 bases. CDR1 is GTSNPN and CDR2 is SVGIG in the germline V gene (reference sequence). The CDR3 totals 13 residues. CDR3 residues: CAWSPRQPGEAFF. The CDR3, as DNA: TGTGCCTGGAGTCCCAGACAGCCGGGGGAAGCTTTCTTT.

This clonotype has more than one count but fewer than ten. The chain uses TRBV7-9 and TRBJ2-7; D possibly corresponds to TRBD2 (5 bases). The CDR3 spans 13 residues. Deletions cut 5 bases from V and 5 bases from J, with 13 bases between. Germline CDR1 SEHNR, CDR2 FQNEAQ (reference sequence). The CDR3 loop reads CASSTWRTHEQYF. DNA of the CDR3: TGTGCCAGCAGCACCTGGAGGACTCACGAGCAGTACTTC.

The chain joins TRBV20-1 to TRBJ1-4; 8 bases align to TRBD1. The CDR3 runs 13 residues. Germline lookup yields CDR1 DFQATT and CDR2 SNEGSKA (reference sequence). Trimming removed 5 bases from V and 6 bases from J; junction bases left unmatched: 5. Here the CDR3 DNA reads TGCAGTGCTCCAGGGGGCGCGGATGAAAAACTGTTTTTT. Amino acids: CSAPGGADEKLFF.

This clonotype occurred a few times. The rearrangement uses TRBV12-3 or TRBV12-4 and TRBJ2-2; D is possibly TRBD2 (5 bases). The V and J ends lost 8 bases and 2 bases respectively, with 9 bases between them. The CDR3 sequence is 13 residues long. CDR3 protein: CASLGVNTGELFF. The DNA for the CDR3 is TGTGCCAGCCTCGGGGTTAACACCGGGGAGCTGTTTTTT.

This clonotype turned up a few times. CDR3 in amino acids: CASGKQGYVGGYTF. CDR3 DNA sequence: TGTGCCAGCGGGAAACAGGGTTATGTCGGCGGCTACACCTTC. The gene calls are TRBV2 and TRBJ1-2; D is possibly TRBD1 (6 bases). Germline V gives CDR1 SNHLY, CDR2 FYNNEI. V was clipped by 8 bases and J by 8 bases, with 21 bases between them. CDR3 size: 14 residues.

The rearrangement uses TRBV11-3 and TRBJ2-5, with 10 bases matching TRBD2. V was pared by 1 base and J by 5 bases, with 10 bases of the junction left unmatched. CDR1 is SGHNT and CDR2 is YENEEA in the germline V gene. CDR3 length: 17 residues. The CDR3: CASSLVASSGSEETQYF. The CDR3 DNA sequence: TGTGCCAGCAGCTTAGTCGCGTCTAGCGGGAGTGAGGAGACCCAGTACTTC.

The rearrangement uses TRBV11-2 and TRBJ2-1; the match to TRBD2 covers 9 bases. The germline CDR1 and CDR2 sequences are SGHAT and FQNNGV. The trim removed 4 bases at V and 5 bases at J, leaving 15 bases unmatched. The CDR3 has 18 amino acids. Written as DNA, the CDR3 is TGTGCCAGCAGCTGGGAAGGGTTAGCGGGAGCGGGGCACAATGAGCAGTTCTTC. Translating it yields CASSWEGLAGAGHNEQFF.

The CDR3 sequence is CASVSGGTDTQYF. For the CDR3, the DNA is TGTGCCAGCGTGTCCGGGGGCACAGATACGCAGTATTTT. This chain uses TRBV2 with TRBJ2-3, with a tentative D call TRBD2 (5 bases). Trimming took off 8 bases at V and 1 base at J, with 10 bases between the two ends. CDR1 SNHLY and CDR2 FYNNEI come from the germline V gene. The CDR3 runs to 13 residues.

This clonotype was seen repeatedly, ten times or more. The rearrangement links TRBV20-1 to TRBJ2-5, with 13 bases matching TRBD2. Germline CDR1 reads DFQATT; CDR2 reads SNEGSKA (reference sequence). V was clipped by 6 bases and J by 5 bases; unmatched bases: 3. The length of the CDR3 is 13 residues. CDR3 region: CSAGTSGTETQYF. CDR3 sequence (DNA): TGCAGTGCGGGGACTAGCGGGACCGAGACCCAGTACTTC.

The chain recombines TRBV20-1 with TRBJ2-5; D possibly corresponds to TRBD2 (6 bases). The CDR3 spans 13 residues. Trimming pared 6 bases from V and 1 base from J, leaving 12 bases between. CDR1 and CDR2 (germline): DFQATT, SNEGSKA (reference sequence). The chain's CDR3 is CSARLGLQETQYF. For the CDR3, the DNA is TGCAGTGCCAGACTAGGCCTCCAAGAGACCCAGTACTTC.

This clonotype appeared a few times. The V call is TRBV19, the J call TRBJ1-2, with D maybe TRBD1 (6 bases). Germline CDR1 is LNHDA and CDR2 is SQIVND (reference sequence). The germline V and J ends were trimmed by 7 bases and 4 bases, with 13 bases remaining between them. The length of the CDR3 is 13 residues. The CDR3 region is CASNRDPRYGYTF. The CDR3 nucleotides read TGTGCCAGTAACAGGGACCCACGCTATGGCTACACCTTC.

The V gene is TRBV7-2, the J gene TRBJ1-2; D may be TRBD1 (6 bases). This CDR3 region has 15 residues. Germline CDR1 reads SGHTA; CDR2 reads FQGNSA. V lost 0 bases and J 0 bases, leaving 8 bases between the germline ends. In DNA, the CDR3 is TGTGCCAGCAGCTTAGCCTCAGGGGCTAACTATGGCTACACCTTC. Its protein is CASSLASGANYGYTF.